This T cell receptor beta chain came from a study of vaccination and CD4 T cells after COVID-19. Treatment: roughly nine-day PBMC culture with coronavirus spike peptide pools or control peptides (ViraFEST assay). At the Johns Hopkins FTIC core, DNA taken from cultured CD4+ T cells was sequenced by way of the Oncomine TCR Beta short-read assay. TCRdb re-called the PCR reads with MiXCR, one entry per CDR3 protein. The data contain 15,000 or so distinct CDR3 sequences, over 45% of them singletons. V shed 2 bases and J shed 5 bases, with 7 bases lying between them. Germline loops: CDR1 SGHTS, CDR2 YDEGEE. The CDR3 has 12 amino acids. For this clonotype: The antigen remains unidentified.

The chain has TRBV5-8 and TRBJ1-2; D is unresolved. The receptor was isolated from a human donor with COVID-19. Sequencing was performed on cultured CD4+ T cells from blood, taken after SARS-CoV-2 vaccination. CDR3 in DNA: TGTGCCAGCAGCTTTACCGAATATGGCTACACCTTC. It codes for CASSFTEYGYTF.